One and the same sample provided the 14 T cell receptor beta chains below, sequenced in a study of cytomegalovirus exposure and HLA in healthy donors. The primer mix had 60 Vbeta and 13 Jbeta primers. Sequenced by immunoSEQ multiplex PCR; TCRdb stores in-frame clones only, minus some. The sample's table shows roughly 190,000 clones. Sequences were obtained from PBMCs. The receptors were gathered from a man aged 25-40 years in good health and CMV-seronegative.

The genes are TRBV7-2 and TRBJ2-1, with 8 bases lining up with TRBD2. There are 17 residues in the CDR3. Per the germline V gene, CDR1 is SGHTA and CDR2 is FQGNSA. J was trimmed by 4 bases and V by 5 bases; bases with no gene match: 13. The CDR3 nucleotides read TGTGCCAGCAGCCCCTGGGGCGGGGGGACTCAATACAATGAGCAGTTCTTC. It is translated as CASSPWGGGTQYNEQFF.

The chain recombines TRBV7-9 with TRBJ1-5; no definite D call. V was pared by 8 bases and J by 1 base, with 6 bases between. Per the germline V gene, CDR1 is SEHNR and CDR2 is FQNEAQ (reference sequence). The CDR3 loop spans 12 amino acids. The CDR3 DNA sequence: TGTGCCAGCTCCGAGAGCAATCAGCCCCAGCATTTT. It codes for CASSESNQPQHF. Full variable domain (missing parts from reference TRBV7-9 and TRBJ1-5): DTGVSQNPRHKITKRGQNVTFRCDPISEHNRLYWYRQTLGQGPEFLTYFQNEAQLEKSRLLSDRFSAERPKGSFSTLEIQRTEQGDSAMYLCASSESNQPQHFGDGTRLSIL.

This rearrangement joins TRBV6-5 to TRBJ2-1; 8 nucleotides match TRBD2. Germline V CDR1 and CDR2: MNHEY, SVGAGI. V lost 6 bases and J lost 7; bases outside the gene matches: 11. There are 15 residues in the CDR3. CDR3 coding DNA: TGTGCCAGCAGCAGAGGACTAGCTGGGCTTAATGAGCAGTTCTTC. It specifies CASSRGLAGLNEQFF.

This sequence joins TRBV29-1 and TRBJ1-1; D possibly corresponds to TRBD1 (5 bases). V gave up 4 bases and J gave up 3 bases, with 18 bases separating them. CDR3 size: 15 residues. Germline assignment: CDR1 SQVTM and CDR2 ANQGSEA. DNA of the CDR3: TGCAGCGTTGTAGTGACAGTTCCCCTGGACACTGAAGCTTTCTTT. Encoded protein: CSVVVTVPLDTEAFF.

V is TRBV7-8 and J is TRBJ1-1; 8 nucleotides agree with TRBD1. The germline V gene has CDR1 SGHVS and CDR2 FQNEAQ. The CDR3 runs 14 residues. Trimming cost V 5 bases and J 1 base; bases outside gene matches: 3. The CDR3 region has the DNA TGTGCCAGCAGCCGGCAGGGGGCGAACACTGAAGCTTTCTTT. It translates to CASSRQGANTEAFF.

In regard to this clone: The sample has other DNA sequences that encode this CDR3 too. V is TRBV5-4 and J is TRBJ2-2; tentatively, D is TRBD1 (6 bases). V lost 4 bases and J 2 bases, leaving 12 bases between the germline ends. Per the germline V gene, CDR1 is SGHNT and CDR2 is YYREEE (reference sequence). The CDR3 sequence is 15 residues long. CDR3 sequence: CASSPGQPNTGELFF. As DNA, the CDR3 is TGTGCCAGCAGCCCTGGACAGCCTAACACCGGGGAGCTGTTTTTT.

The CDR3 protein is CASSPGQGSWQPQHF. The CDR3 coding sequence is TGTGCCAGCTCACCGGGACAGGGTTCTTGGCAGCCCCAGCATTTT. V and J are TRBV18 and TRBJ1-5; the match to TRBD1 covers 9 bases. J was trimmed by 7 bases and V by 3 bases; bases with no gene match: 7. The germline V gene has CDR1 KGHSH and CDR2 LQKENI. The CDR3 has 15 amino acids.

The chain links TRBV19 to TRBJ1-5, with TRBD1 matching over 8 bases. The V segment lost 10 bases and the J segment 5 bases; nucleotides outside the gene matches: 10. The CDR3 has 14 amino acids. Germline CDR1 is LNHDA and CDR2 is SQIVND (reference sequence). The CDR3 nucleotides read TGTGCCACCTCGATCGGACAGGGTTATCAGCCCCAGCATTTT. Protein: CATSIGQGYQPQHF.

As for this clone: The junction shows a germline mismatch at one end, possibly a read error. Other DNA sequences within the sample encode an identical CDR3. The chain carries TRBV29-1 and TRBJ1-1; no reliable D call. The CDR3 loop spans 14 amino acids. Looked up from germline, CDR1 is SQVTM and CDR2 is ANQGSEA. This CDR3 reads CSVDGGWENTEAFF. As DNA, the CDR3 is TGCAGCGTTGACGGAGGATGGGAGAACACTGAGGCTTTCTTT.

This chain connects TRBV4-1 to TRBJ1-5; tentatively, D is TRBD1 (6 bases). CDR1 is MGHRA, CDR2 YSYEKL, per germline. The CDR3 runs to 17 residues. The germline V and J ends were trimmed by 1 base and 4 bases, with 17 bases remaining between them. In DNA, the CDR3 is TGCGCCAGCAGCCAAGTGGATAGGGTTCAGGGGAATCAGCCCCAGCATTTT. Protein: CASSQVDRVQGNQPQHF.

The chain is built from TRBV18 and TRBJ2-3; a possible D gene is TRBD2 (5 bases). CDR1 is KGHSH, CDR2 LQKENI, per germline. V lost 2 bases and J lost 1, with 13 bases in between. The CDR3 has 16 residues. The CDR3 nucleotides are TGTGCCAGCTCACCAGGTACGGGAACTCGCACAGATACGCAGTATTTT. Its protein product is CASSPGTGTRTDTQYF.

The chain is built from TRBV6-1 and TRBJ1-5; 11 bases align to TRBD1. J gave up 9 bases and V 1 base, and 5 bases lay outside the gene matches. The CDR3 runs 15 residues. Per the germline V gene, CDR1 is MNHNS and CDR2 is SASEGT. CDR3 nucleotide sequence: TGTGCCAGCAGTGAAGGGGGACAGGGGGTAGGGCCCCAGCATTTT. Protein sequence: CASSEGGQGVGPQHF.

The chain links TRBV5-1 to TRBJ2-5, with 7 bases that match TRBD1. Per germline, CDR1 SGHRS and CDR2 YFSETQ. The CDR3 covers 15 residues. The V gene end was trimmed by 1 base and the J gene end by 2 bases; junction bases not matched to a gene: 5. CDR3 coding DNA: TGCGCCAGCAGCTTGTTAGGGACAGTACAAGAGACCCAGTACTTC. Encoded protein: CASSLLGTVQETQYF.

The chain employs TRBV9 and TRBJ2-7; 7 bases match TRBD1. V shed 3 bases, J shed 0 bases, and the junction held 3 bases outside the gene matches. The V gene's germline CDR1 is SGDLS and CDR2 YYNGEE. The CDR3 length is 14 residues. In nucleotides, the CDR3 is TGTGCCAGCAGCGACCGGGACAGCTCCTACGAGCAGTACTTC. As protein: CASSDRDSSYEQYF.